This T cell receptor beta chain was retrieved from a study of blood T cell repertoires in COVID-19. Study-wide background: T cells, B-cell-depleted T cells, or PBMCs provided the cDNA or gDNA that served as material.

This clone came up a few times. V was shortened by 0 bases and J by 0 bases, with 21 bases between the two germline ends. CDR3 size: 20 residues. Germline CDR1 SGHNT, CDR2 YENEEA. TCRdb's copy holds only in-frame clones and misses some; the assay was immunoSEQ multiplex PCR. The table includes just over 150,000 clones, 82% detected once. Input material: peripheral blood. The sequence came from a woman in her 40s with COVID-19, enrolled during active disease. The chain links TRBV11-3 to TRBJ2-1; tentative D call: TRBD2 (6 bases). The DNA of the CDR3 is TGTGCCAGCAGCTTAGATCTGGCAGGGACTGCTGAAAGCTCCTACAATGAGCAGTTCTTC. It encodes CASSLDLAGTAESSYNEQFF.